One sample yielded the 24 T cell receptor beta chains listed below, sequenced in a study of spatial heterogeneity in lung cancer. TCRdb recomputed calls from the 5' RACE reads with MiXCR, one row per CDR3 protein. The sample shows 8,500 to 14,000 distinct CDR3 sequences, about 3.7% of them seen only once. Time point given: sample taken at primary tumor resection. Whole RNA, which was extracted from tumor, nontumor lung tissue or frozen PBMC, was sequenced without any cell sorting. The sample here was PBMCs, taken at surgery. The receptors shown here come from a female donor with early-stage non-small cell lung cancer.

Remarks on this clonotype: Found in a library prepared for alpha chains, this beta chain is an off-target read, and its abundance has little meaning. This chain joins TRBV5-6 and TRBJ1-2, with D unresolved. Trimming took off 0 bases at V and 5 bases at J, with 8 bases between the two ends. The CDR3 covers 13 residues. Germline CDR1 SGHDT, CDR2 YYEEEE. This CDR3 is CASSLGTEYGYTF. The CDR3 DNA follows: TGTGCCAGCAGCTTGGGGACGGAGTATGGCTACACCTTC.

This clonotype was counted many times. Because this beta chain is a stray read in a library intended to capture alpha chains, its abundance should not be given much weight. The CDR3 region is CSVEPSGGQPNEQFF. The CDR3 DNA reads TGCAGCGTTGAACCGAGCGGGGGCCAGCCTAATGAGCAGTTCTTC. The genes are TRBV29-1 and TRBJ2-1; 8 nucleotides agree with TRBD2. V trimming: 2 bases; J trimming: 7 bases; junction bases outside the gene matches: 10. CDR3 size: 15 residues. Germline V gene data show CDR1 as SQVTM and CDR2 as ANQGSEA.

By share, this clonotype ranks as medium-sized. This beta chain came through as a stray read in a library set up for alpha chains, and its size says little. V usage is TRBV4-2 and J usage is TRBJ2-1; 8 bases map to TRBD2. Germline V CDR1 and CDR2: LGHNA, YNFKEQ. The J segment lost 4 bases and the V segment lost 7 bases, leaving 6 bases of the junction unmatched. The CDR3 contains 14 residues. CDR3 nucleotides: TGTGCCAGCACCACTAGCGGAGAATACAATGAGCAGTTCTTC. Its translation is CASTTSGEYNEQFF.

Many counts were recorded for this clonotype. Because this beta chain is a stray read in a library intended to capture alpha chains, its abundance should not be given much weight. The chain recombines TRBV6-1 with TRBJ1-5; D is uncertain. The V end lost 6 bases, the J end lost 3 bases, and 9 bases lay between the germline ends. CDR1 is MNHNS and CDR2 is SASEGT in the germline V gene. The CDR3 runs to 13 residues. The CDR3 here is CASRTGNNQPQHF. The CDR3 nucleotides read TGTGCCAGCAGAACGGGAAACAATCAGCCCCAGCATTTT.

This clonotype appeared many times. In a library made to pick up alpha chains, this beta chain is a stray read with a size that means little. This chain joins TRBV27 and TRBJ2-3; D ambiguous. The V gene's germline CDR1 is MNHEY and CDR2 SMNVEV (reference sequence). There are 11 residues in the CDR3. Trimming stripped 8 bases from V and 4 bases from J, with 7 bases between. CDR3 amino acids: CASQFADTQYF. The CDR3 nucleotides read TGTGCCAGCCAATTCGCAGATACGCAGTATTTT.

This clonotype was seen ten or more times. This beta chain is a stray read from a library made for alpha chains; its abundance is not meaningful. DNA of the CDR3: TGTGCCACCTATTCCGGGGGGCGCGTGGCGGGAGTCAGGCACGAGCAGTACTTC. It encodes CATYSGGRVAGVRHEQYF. The chain employs TRBV24-1 and TRBJ2-7; TRBD2 is a possible D gene (7 bases). The V end was cut by 9 bases, the J end by 5 bases, with 31 bases between. Per germline, CDR1 KGHDR and CDR2 SFDVKD. The CDR3 contains 18 residues.

Ten or more counts support this clonotype. This beta chain lies outside the target of a library built for alpha chains; its clone size means little. This rearrangement joins TRBV28 to TRBJ2-3; perhaps TRBD2 as D (6 bases). Germline V lookup: CDR1 MDHEN, CDR2 SYDVKM. With 5 bases removed from V and 0 bases from J, the gap between germline ends came to 12 bases. This CDR3 is built from 15 residues. The CDR3 is CASSPGTFSTDTQYF. CDR3 in DNA: TGTGCCAGCAGTCCCGGGACTTTCAGCACAGATACGCAGTATTTT.

As to this clonotype: As an off-target read in a library built for alpha chains, this beta chain has a frequency of little significance. The chain links TRBV20-1 to TRBJ2-3; no reliable D call. Germline V gives CDR1 DFQATT, CDR2 SNEGSKA (reference sequence). Trimming took off 0 bases at V and 1 base at J, with 8 bases between the two ends. The CDR3 covers 14 residues. CDR3 coding DNA: TGCAGTGCTAGAGATTGGAGTCGCACAGATACGCAGTATTTT. Translated, it gives CSARDWSRTDTQYF.

This clonotype was seen more than once but under ten times. In a library made to pick up alpha chains, this beta chain is a stray read with a size that means little. The rearrangement links TRBV7-2 to TRBJ1-3; no definite D call. V was trimmed by 3 bases and J by 0 bases, leaving 9 bases between them. This CDR3 has 15 amino acids. Germline assignment: CDR1 SGHTA and CDR2 FQGNSA. The CDR3 DNA reads TGTGCCAGCAGCTTCAATTCTCTCTCTGGAAACACCATATATTTT. The encoded protein is CASSFNSLSGNTIYF.

This clonotype was picked up many times. For a library built for alpha chains, this beta chain is a stray read; little rests on its size. This sequence joins TRBV4-2 and TRBJ2-1; a weak D match, TRBD2 (7 bases). This CDR3 has 14 amino acids. CDR1 and CDR2 from the germline V gene are LGHNA and YNFKEQ. V dropped 0 bases and J dropped 9 bases, with 12 bases sitting between them. CDR3 protein: CASSQDVRGAEQFF. The CDR3 region has the DNA TGTGCCAGCAGCCAAGACGTTCGGGGGGCTGAGCAGTTCTTC.

This clonotype was observed at least ten times. For a library built for alpha chains, this beta chain is a stray read; little rests on its size. This chain links TRBV9 with TRBJ2-7, with 7 bases identical to TRBD1. V dropped 3 bases and J dropped 3; count of bases not matched to a gene: 6. The CDR3 has 14 amino acids. Germline assignment: CDR1 SGDLS and CDR2 YYNGEE. Here the CDR3 DNA reads TGTGCCAGCAGCGCCCGGACAGGCGGCTACGAGCAGTACTTC. It translates to CASSARTGGYEQYF.

This clonotype showed up just a few times. This beta chain is an off-target read within a library intended for alpha chains, so its frequency means little. This chain links TRBV7-2 with TRBJ2-1; D may correspond to TRBD1 or TRBD2 (5 bases each). From germline, CDR1 is SGHTA and CDR2 FQGNSA. The CDR3 sequence is 14 residues long. V was pared by 5 bases and J by 5 bases, with 13 bases between. The CDR3: CASSPRGGHNEQFF. The CDR3, as DNA: TGTGCCAGCAGCCCTCGGGGCGGGCACAATGAGCAGTTCTTC.

This clonotype was recorded many times. This beta chain represents an off-target read in a library built for alpha chains; its size is of limited meaning. The rearrangement uses TRBV12-3 or TRBV12-4 and TRBJ1-5; no clear D gene. The CDR3 has 13 amino acids. CDR3 bases: TGTGCGTTTCGGAACGGGAGCAATCAGCCCCAGCATTTT. Its translation: CAFRNGSNQPQHF.

This clonotype was counted many times. Since it is a stray read in a library aimed at alpha chains, this beta chain has a size that is not meaningful. V is TRBV27 and J is TRBJ2-5; 10 bases line up with TRBD1. V was clipped by 2 bases and J by 5 bases; unmatched bases: 14. CDR1 and CDR2 (germline): MNHEY, SMNVEV (reference sequence). The CDR3 has 18 residues. CDR3 nucleotides: TGTGCCAGCAGTTTAATGGGACAGGGGATGAGGAGGGGGGAGACCCAGTACTTC. Amino acid sequence: CASSLMGQGMRRGETQYF.

This clonotype was counted ten times or more. Since it is a stray read in a library aimed at alpha chains, this beta chain has a size that is not meaningful. The CDR3 loop reads CASSTAGSNEQFF. As DNA, the CDR3 is TGTGCCAGCAGCACTGCAGGGTCTAATGAGCAGTTCTTC. The chain joins TRBV12-3 or TRBV12-4 to TRBJ2-1; tentatively, D is TRBD1 (5 bases). The CDR3 spans 13 residues. The germline V and J ends were trimmed by 6 bases and 7 bases, with 13 bases remaining between them.

This clonotype was seen at least ten times. Being off target in a library aimed at alpha chains, this beta chain has a size of little meaning. The chain carries TRBV11-1 and TRBJ2-1; a possible D gene is TRBD2 (6 bases). This CDR3 has 14 amino acids. Germline values: CDR1 SGHAT, CDR2 FQDESV (reference sequence). V lost 5 bases and J 7 bases, leaving 15 bases between the germline ends. The CDR3 reads CASSLTGLDNEQFF. CDR3 bases: TGTGCCAGCAGCCTAACGGGACTGGATAATGAGCAGTTCTTC.

By proportion, this clonotype is large (0.1 to 1%). This beta chain lies outside the target of a library built for alpha chains; its clone size means little. The V call is TRBV28, the J call TRBJ2-1, with TRBD2 matching 15 bases. The CDR3 has 16 amino acids. After removal of 6 bases from V and 9 bases from J, the junction contained 9 bases not matched to a gene. From germline, CDR1 is MDHEN and CDR2 SYDVKM. CDR3 in DNA: TGTGCCAGCAGCGCCCCTGGACTAGCGGGAGGGGTTGAGCAGTTCTTC. Protein sequence: CASSAPGLAGGVEQFF.

This clonotype occurred many times. This beta chain appears as a stray read in a library generated for alpha chains; its size is not informative. V gene TRBV20-1 combines with J gene TRBJ2-7; 11 bases are shared with TRBD2. Germline CDR1 and CDR2: DFQATT and SNEGSKA (reference sequence). The CDR3 totals 14 residues. Unmatched junction bases numbered 5, after V lost 2 bases and J lost 5 bases. The CDR3 DNA reads TGCAGTGCTAGAACTAGCGGGAGTTGGAACGAGCAGTACTTC. It specifies CSARTSGSWNEQYF.

This clonotype showed up many times. This beta chain represents an off-target read in a library built for alpha chains; its size is of limited meaning. The chain couples TRBV7-9 to TRBJ2-1, with D tentatively TRBD2 (7 bases). The CDR3 is 18 residues long. The V gene lost 5 bases and the J gene lost 3 bases, with 23 bases spanning the gap. Germline assignment: CDR1 SEHNR and CDR2 FQNEAQ (reference sequence). CDR3 sequence: CASSETGAAGAIYNEQFF. The CDR3 DNA reads as TGTGCCAGCAGCGAAACTGGGGCGGCGGGGGCTATCTACAATGAGCAGTTCTTC.

This clonotype appeared many times. This beta chain appears as a stray read in a library generated for alpha chains; its size is not informative. The V and J genes are TRBV5-1 and TRBJ1-1; D remains ambiguous. Germline CDR1 is SGHRS and CDR2 is YFSETQ. Trimming cost V 0 bases and J 4 bases, with 10 bases left between them. The CDR3 is 14 residues long. The CDR3 is CASSLDSLGTEAFF. CDR3 nucleotides: TGCGCCAGCAGCTTGGACAGCCTGGGCACTGAAGCTTTCTTT.

This clonotype was counted many times. The library was prepared for alpha chains; this beta chain is a stray read, so its frequency means little. The chain has TRBV20-1 and TRBJ1-2; 8 nucleotides line up with TRBD1. CDR1 and CDR2 (germline): DFQATT, SNEGSKA (reference sequence). With V trimmed by 4 bases and J by 3 bases, 16 bases remained unmatched. The CDR3 runs to 17 residues. The CDR3 DNA reads TGCAGTGCTAACCCGGGTCTGGTCGGACAGGGTGACTATGGCTACACCTTC. It yields the protein CSANPGLVGQGDYGYTF.

This clonotype counts as medium-sized. The library was prepared for alpha chains; this beta chain is a stray read, so its frequency means little. The chain couples TRBV12-3 or TRBV12-4 to TRBJ2-1; no clear D. The CDR3 has 11 residues. Trimming removed 8 bases at V and 8 bases at J, with 10 bases between. The CDR3 DNA reads as TGTGCCAGCTCCCCTGGCGATGAGCAGTTCTTC. This sequence encodes CASSPGDEQFF.

This clonotype was seen repeatedly, ten times or more. For a library built for alpha chains, this beta chain is a stray read; little rests on its size. The chain couples TRBV7-8 to TRBJ2-1; perhaps TRBD2 as D (6 bases). CDR1 and CDR2 (germline): SGHVS, FQNEAQ. Between the trimmed V and J ends, which lost 2 bases and 0 bases, there was a span of 8 bases. The CDR3 sequence is 15 residues long. This CDR3 reads CASSLRENSYNEQFF. Written as DNA, the CDR3 is TGTGCCAGCAGCTTACGGGAGAACTCCTACAATGAGCAGTTCTTC.

There are many counts of this clonotype. This beta chain was picked up by a library intended for alpha chains and is off target, so its count carries little meaning. V gene TRBV12-3 or TRBV12-4 combines with J gene TRBJ1-5; no reliable D call. The CDR3 is 15 amino acids. With 5 bases removed from V and 0 bases from J, the gap between germline ends came to 11 bases. The CDR3 reads CASSLNTNSNQPQHF. As DNA, the CDR3 is TGTGCCAGCAGTCTGAACACGAATAGCAATCAGCCCCAGCATTTT.